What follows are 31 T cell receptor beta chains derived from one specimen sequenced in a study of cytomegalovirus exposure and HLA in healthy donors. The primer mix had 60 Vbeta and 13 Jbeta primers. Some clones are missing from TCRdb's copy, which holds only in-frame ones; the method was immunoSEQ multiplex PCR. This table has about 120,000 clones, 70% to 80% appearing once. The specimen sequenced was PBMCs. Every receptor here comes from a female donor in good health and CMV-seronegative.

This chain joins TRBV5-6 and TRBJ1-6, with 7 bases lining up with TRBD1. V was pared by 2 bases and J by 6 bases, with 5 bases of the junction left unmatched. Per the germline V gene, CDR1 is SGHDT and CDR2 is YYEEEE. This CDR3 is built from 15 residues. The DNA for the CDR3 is TGTGCCAGCAGCTTCGGACAGGCAATTAATTCACCCCTCCACTTT. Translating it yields CASSFGQAINSPLHF.

The CDR3 region has the DNA TGTGCCAGCAGTCCCGGGGGACACAATGAGCAGTTCTTC. Its protein is CASSPGGHNEQFF. The chain carries TRBV11-3 and TRBJ2-1, with D perhaps TRBD2 (6 bases). Germline assignment: CDR1 SGHNT and CDR2 YENEEA. CDR3 size: 13 residues. The ends were cut back, 6 bases at V and 5 bases at J, with 11 bases in the middle.

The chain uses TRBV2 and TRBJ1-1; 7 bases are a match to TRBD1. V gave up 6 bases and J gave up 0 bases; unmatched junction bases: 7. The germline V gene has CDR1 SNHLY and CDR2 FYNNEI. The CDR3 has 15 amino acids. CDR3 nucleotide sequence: TGTGCCAGCAGGATAACAGGGGTCATGAACACTGAAGCTTTCTTT. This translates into CASRITGVMNTEAFF.

CDR3 coding DNA: TGTGCCAGTAGTTCGCAGGGACAGGGGAAATTTTCACCCCTCCACTTT. Translation gives CASSSQGQGKFSPLHF. The chain uses TRBV19 and TRBJ1-6; TRBD1 matches at 10 bases. V lost 5 bases and J lost 9; bases outside the gene matches: 10. There are 16 residues in the CDR3. Germline CDR1 reads LNHDA; CDR2 reads SQIVND (reference sequence).

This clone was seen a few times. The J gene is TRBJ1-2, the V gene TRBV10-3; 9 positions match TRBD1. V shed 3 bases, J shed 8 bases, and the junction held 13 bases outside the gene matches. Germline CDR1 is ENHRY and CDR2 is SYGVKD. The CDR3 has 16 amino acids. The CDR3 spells CAISDLSGQGTGGYTF. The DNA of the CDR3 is TGTGCCATCAGTGACCTCTCCGGACAGGGGACAGGGGGCTACACCTTC.

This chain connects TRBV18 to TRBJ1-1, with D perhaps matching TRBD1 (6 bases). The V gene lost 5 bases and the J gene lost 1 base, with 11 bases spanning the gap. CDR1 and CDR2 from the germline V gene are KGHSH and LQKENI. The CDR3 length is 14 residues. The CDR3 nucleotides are TGTGCCAGCTCAGGACGGACAGAGAACACTGAAGCTTTCTTT. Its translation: CASSGRTENTEAFF.

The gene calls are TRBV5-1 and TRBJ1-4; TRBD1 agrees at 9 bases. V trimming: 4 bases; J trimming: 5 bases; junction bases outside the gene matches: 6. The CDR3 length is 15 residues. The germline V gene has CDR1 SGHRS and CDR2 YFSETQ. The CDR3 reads CASSPEGTGNEKLFF. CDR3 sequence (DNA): TGCGCCAGCAGCCCGGAAGGGACAGGGAATGAAAAACTGTTTTTT.

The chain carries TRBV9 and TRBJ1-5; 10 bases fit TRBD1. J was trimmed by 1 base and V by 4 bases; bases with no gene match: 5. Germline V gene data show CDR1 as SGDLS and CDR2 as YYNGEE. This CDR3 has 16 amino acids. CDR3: CASSPGTGASNQPQHF. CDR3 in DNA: TGTGCCAGCAGCCCCGGGACAGGGGCGAGCAATCAGCCCCAGCATTTT.

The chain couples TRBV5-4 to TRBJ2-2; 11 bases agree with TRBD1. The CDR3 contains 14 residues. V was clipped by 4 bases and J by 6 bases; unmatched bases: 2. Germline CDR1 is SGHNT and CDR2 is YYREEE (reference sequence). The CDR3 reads CASSKGQGAGELFF. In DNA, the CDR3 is TGTGCCAGCAGCAAGGGACAGGGGGCCGGGGAGCTGTTTTTT.

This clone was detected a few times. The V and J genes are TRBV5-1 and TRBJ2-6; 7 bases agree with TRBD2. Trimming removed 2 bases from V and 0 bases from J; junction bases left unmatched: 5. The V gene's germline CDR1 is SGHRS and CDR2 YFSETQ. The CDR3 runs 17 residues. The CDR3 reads CASSFAGGSSGANVLTF. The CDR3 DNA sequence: TGCGCCAGCAGCTTCGCGGGCGGGAGCTCTGGGGCCAACGTCCTGACTTTC.

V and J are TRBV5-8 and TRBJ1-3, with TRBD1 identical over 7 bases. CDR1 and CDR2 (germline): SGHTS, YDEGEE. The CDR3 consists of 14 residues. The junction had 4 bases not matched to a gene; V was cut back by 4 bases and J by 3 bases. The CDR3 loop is CASSIRDSGNTIYF. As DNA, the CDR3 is TGTGCCAGCAGCATACGGGACAGTGGAAACACCATATATTTT.

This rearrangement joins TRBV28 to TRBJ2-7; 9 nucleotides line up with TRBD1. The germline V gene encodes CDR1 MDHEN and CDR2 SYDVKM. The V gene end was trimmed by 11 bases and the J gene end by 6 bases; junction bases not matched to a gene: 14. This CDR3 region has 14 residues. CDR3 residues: CASKTGTGRFEQYF. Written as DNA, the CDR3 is TGTGCCTCCAAAACCGGGACAGGGCGCTTCGAGCAGTACTTC.

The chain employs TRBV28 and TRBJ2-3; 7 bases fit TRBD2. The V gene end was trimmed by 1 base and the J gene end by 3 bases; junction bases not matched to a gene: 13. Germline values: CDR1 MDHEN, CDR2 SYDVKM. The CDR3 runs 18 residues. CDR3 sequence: CASSLFSLIGGDTDTQYF. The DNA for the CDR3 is TGTGCCAGCAGTTTATTCTCCCTGATTGGGGGGGATACAGATACGCAGTATTTT.

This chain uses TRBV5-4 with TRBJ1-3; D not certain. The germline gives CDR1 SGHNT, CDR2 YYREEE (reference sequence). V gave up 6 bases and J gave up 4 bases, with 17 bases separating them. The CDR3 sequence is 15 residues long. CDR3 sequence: CASTMGGGIGNTIYF. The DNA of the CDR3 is TGTGCCAGCACAATGGGTGGCGGGATCGGAAACACCATATATTTT.

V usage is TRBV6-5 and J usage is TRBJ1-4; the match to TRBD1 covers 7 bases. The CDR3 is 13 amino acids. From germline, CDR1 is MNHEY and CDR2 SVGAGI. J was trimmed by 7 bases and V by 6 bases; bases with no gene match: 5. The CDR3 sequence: CASSPGTAEKLFF. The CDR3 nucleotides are TGTGCCAGCAGCCCAGGGACAGCTGAAAAACTGTTTTTT.

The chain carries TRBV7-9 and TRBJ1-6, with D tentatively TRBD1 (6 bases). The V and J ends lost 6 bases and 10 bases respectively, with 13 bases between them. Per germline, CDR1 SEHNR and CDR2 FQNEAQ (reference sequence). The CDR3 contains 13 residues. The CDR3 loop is CASRLDSKSPLHF. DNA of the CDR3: TGTGCCAGCAGATTGGACAGCAAATCACCCCTCCACTTT.

The CDR3 DNA reads as TGTGCCAGCAGCCTTGGTGGAGAAAGCAATCAGCCCCAGCATTTT. It yields the protein CASSLGGESNQPQHF. The V and J genes are TRBV7-9 and TRBJ1-5, with unresolved D. The length of the CDR3 is 15 residues. Trimming pared 5 bases from V and 1 base from J, leaving 12 bases between. Germline values: CDR1 SEHNR, CDR2 FQNEAQ (reference sequence).

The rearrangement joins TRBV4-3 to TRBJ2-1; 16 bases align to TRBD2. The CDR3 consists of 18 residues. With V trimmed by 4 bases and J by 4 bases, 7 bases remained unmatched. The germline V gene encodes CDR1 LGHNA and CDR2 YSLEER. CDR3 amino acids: CASSPAGTSGGGYNEQFF. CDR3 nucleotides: TGCGCCAGCAGCCCAGCCGGGACTAGCGGGGGGGGATACAATGAGCAGTTCTTC.

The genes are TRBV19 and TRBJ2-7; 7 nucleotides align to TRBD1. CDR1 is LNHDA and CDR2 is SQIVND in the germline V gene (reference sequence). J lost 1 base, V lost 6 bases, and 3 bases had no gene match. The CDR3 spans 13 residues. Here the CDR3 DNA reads TGTGCCAGTAGCTCACAGGGGTCCTACGAGCAGTACTTC. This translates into CASSSQGSYEQYF. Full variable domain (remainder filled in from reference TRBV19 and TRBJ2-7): DGGITQSPKYLFRKEGQNVTLSCEQNLNHDAMYWYRQDPGQGLRLIYYSQIVNDFQKGDIAEGYSVSREKKESFPLTVTSAQKNPTAFYLCASSSQGSYEQYFGPGTRLTVT.

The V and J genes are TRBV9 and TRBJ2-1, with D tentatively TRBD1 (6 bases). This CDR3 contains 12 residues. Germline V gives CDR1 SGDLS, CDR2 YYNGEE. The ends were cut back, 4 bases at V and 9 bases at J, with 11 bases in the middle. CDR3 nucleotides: TGTGCCAGCAGCCACAGGGTTGGTGAGCAGTTCTTC. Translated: CASSHRVGEQFF.

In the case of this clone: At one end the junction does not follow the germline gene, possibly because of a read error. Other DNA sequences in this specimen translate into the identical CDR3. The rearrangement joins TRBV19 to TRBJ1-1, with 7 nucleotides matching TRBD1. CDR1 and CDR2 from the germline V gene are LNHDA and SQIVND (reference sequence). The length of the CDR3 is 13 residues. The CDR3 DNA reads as TGTGCCAGTAGCGGACAGGCAGGGACTGAAGCCTTCTTT. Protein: CASSGQAGTEAFF.

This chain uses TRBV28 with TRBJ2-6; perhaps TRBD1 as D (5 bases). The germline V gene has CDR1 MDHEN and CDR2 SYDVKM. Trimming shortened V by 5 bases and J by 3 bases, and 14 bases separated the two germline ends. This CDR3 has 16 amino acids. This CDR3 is CASSSRGPGGANVLTF. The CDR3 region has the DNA TGTGCCAGCAGTAGTAGGGGTCCGGGTGGGGCCAACGTCCTGACTTTC.

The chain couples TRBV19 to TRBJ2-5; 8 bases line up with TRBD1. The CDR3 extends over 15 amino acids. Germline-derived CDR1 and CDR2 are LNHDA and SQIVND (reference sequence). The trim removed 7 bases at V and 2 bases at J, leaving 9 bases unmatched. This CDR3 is CASTRQGRRQETQYF. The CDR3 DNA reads TGTGCCAGTACTAGACAGGGGCGGAGGCAAGAGACCCAGTACTTC.

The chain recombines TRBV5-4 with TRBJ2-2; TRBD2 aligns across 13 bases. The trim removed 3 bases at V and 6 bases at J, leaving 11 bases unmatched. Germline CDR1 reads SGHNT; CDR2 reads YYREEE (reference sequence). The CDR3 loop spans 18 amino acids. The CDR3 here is CASSWSGTSGVVPGELFF. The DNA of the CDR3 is TGTGCCAGCAGCTGGAGCGGGACTAGCGGGGTAGTGCCCGGGGAGCTGTTTTTT.

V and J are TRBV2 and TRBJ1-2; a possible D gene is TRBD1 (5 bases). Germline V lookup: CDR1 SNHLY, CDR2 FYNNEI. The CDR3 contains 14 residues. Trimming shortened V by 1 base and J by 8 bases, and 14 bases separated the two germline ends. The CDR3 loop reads CASSEDGTGVGYTF. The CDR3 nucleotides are TGTGCCAGCAGTGAAGACGGCACGGGGGTGGGCTACACCTTC.

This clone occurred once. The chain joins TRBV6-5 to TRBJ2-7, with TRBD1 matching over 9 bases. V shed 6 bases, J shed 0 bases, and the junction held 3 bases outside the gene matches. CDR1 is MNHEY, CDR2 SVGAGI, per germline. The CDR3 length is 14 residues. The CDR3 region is CASRGTGSSYEQYF. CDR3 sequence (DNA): TGTGCCAGCAGGGGGACAGGGAGCTCCTACGAGCAGTACTTC.

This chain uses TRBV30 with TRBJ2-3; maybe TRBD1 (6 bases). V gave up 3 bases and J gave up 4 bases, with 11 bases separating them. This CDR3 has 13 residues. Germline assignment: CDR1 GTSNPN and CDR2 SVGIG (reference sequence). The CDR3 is CAWSRGSADTQYF. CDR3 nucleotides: TGTGCCTGGAGCAGGGGTTCGGCAGATACGCAGTATTTT.

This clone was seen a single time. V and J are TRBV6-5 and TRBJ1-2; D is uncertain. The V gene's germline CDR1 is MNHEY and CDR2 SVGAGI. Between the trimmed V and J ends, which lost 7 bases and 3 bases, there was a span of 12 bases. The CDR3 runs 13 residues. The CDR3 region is CASTRGRDYGYTF. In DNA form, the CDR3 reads TGTGCCAGCACCCGGGGAAGGGACTATGGCTACACCTTC.

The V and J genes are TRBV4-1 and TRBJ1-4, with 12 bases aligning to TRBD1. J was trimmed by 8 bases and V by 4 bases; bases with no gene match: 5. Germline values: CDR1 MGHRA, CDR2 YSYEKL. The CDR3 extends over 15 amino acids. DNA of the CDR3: TGCGCCAGCAGCCCGGGACAGGGGGCAGAAGAAAAACTGTTTTTT. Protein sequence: CASSPGQGAEEKLFF.

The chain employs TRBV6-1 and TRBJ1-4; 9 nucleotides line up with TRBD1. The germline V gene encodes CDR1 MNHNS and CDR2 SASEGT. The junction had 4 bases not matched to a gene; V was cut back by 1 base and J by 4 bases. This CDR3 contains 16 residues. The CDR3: CASSEGTGARNEKLFF. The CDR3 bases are TGTGCCAGCAGTGAAGGGACAGGGGCTCGTAATGAAAAACTGTTTTTT.

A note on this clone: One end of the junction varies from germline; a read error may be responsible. The CDR3 reads CASSLGFRDSYGYTF. CDR3 sequence (DNA): TGTGCCAGCAGCCTAGGATTTCGGGACAGCTATGGCTACACCTTC. The genes are TRBV13 and TRBJ1-2; the match to TRBD1 covers 7 bases. Germline CDR1 reads PRHDT; CDR2 reads FYEKMQ (reference sequence). The CDR3 loop spans 15 amino acids.